Below, 14 T cell receptor beta chains from the same sample are listed, as sequenced in a study of T cell clonotyping in hematopoietic cell transplantation. This table comes from immunoSEQ multiplex PCR, and its TCRdb copy is limited to in-frame clones, with some not included. The sample has thousands of clones; over 60% are singletons. Sequences were derived from PBMCs, sampled 180 days after allogeneic stem cell transplant. These receptors all stem from a male patient between 40 and 49 years old who had an allogeneic stem cell transplant from a related donor, so the T cells may come from the graft donor. Some clones in this sample may be carry-over from other donors' samples.

The chain uses TRBV7-9 and TRBJ2-7; a weak D match, TRBD2 (7 bases). The CDR3 extends over 14 amino acids. Germline V gene data show CDR1 as SEHNR and CDR2 as FQNEAQ (reference sequence). V was pared by 5 bases and J by 0 bases, with 11 bases between. This chain's CDR3 is CASSAGGPSYEQYF. CDR3 DNA sequence: TGTGCCAGCAGCGCCGGGGGGCCCTCCTACGAGCAGTACTTC.

The chain joins TRBV6-1 to TRBJ2-7; D possibly uses TRBD1 or TRBD2 (6 bases each). V was clipped by 3 bases and J by 4 bases, with 13 bases between them. The CDR3 is made up of 14 amino acids. Germline values: CDR1 MNHNS, CDR2 SASEGT. CDR3 in amino acids: CASSERGEGYEQYF. DNA of the CDR3: TGTGCCAGCAGTGAGAGGGGGGAAGGGTACGAGCAGTACTTC.

This clone was observed a few times. J is TRBJ1-2 and V is TRBV19; D perhaps matches TRBD1 (5 bases). The CDR3 contains 12 residues. V was trimmed by 5 bases and J by 4 bases, leaving 8 bases between them. Germline values: CDR1 LNHDA, CDR2 SQIVND (reference sequence). This CDR3 reads CASSDRSYGYTF. The CDR3 region has the DNA TGTGCCAGTAGTGACAGATCCTATGGCTACACCTTC.

This clone was counted between two and nine times. CDR3 nucleotide sequence: TGTGCCAGTAGTATAGCGAGTTACCAAGAGACCCAGTACTTC. It encodes CASSIASYQETQYF. The genes are TRBV19 and TRBJ2-5; no clear D gene. Germline V gene data show CDR1 as LNHDA and CDR2 as SQIVND (reference sequence). V was pared by 1 base and J by 0 bases, with 6 bases between. The CDR3 has 14 amino acids. The whole variable domain, filled in from reference TRBV19 and TRBJ2-5, reads DGGITQSPKYLFRKEGQNVTLSCEQNLNHDAMYWYRQDPGQGLRLIYYSQIVNDFQKGDIAEGYSVSREKKESFPLTVTSAQKNPTAFYLCASSIASYQETQYFGPGTRLLVL.

The chain joins TRBV7-8 to TRBJ1-2; a weak D match, TRBD1 (6 bases). Trimming shortened V by 0 bases and J by 1 base, and 9 bases separated the two germline ends. Germline V gene lookup returns CDR1 SGHVS and CDR2 FQNEAQ. CDR3 length equals 15 residues. The chain's CDR3 is CASSLAQGGNYGYTF. The CDR3 DNA sequence: TGTGCCAGCAGCTTAGCACAGGGTGGTAACTATGGCTACACCTTC. Complete variable domain (other parts from reference TRBV7-8 and TRBJ1-2): GAGVSQSPRYKVAKRGQDVALRCDPISGHVSLFWYQQALGQGPEFLTYFQNEAQLDKSGLPSDRFFAERPEGSVSTLKIQRTQQEDSAVYLCASSLAQGGNYGYTFGSGTRLTVV.

The V gene is TRBV14, the J gene TRBJ2-3; D is uncertain. CDR3 length: 12 amino acids. The V end was cut by 4 bases, the J end by 2 bases, with 4 bases between. Germline V gene lookup returns CDR1 SGHDN and CDR2 FVKESK. The CDR3 loop is CASSPYTDTQYF. CDR3 nucleotides: TGTGCCAGCAGCCCCTACACAGATACGCAGTATTTT.

This chain links TRBV27 with TRBJ2-7; TRBD1 matches at 7 bases. Trimming took 4 bases from V and 4 from J; bases not matched to a gene: 10. The CDR3 is made up of 15 amino acids. Per the germline V gene, CDR1 is MNHEY and CDR2 is SMNVEV (reference sequence). CDR3 region: CASSYSATGSYEQYF. Written as DNA, the CDR3 is TGTGCCAGCAGTTATTCGGCGACAGGGTCGTACGAGCAGTACTTC.

V and J are TRBV7-3 and TRBJ2-3, with 7 bases fitting TRBD2. Germline V gene lookup returns CDR1 SGHTA and CDR2 FQGTGA. The ends lost 6 bases at V and 2 bases at J; junction bases unmatched: 14. The CDR3 consists of 17 residues. In nucleotides, the CDR3 is TGTGCCAGCAGATTAGGGTCCGGGACTATCGCCACAGATACGCAGTATTTT. Its protein product is CASRLGSGTIATDTQYF. Full variable domain (rest looked up from reference TRBV7-3 and TRBJ2-3): GAGVSQTPSNKVTEKGKYVELRCDPISGHTALYWYRQSLGQGPEFLIYFQGTGAADDSGLPNDRFFAVRPEGSVSTLKIQRTERGDSAVYLCASRLGSGTIATDTQYFGPGTRLTVL.

V gene TRBV5-6 combines with J gene TRBJ1-2; 7 bases fit TRBD1. CDR1 SGHDT and CDR2 YYEEEE come from the germline V gene. With V trimmed by 4 bases and J by 4 bases, 7 bases remained unmatched. The CDR3 contains 14 residues. The CDR3 reads CASSPGTAGYGYTF. The CDR3 bases are TGTGCCAGCAGCCCCGGGACAGCAGGCTATGGCTACACCTTC.

This sequence joins TRBV9 and TRBJ2-1; 8 nucleotides agree with TRBD1. The germline V gene has CDR1 SGDLS and CDR2 YYNGEE. The ends lost 3 bases at V and 10 bases at J; junction bases unmatched: 12. The CDR3 is 15 residues long. The CDR3 bases are TGTGCCAGCAGCGCCCAACCGACAGGGGATGAAGAGCAGTTCTTC. This encodes CASSAQPTGDEEQFF. Using reference TRBV9 and TRBJ2-1 for the parts outside the CDR3, the full variable domain is DSGVTQTPKHLITATGQRVTLRCSPRSGDLSVYWYQQSLDQGLQFLIQYYNGEERAKGNILERFSAQQFPDLHSELNLSSLELGDSALYFCASSAQPTGDEEQFFGPGTRLTVL.

The CDR3 DNA sequence: TGTGCCAGCAGCCCTCCGGCGAGCGATACGCAGTATTTT. Protein product: CASSPPASDTQYF. The chain joins TRBV7-8 to TRBJ2-3; no clear D gene. The CDR3 covers 13 residues. Trimming cost V 5 bases and J 6 bases, with 12 bases left between them. Germline V gives CDR1 SGHVS, CDR2 FQNEAQ.

The chain has TRBV11-3 and TRBJ2-1; D is ambiguous. The CDR3 is made up of 13 amino acids. Germline V gene sequence: CDR1 SGHNT, CDR2 YENEEA. The V end lost 3 bases, the J end lost 7 bases, and 10 bases lay between the germline ends. The CDR3 DNA follows: TGTGCCAGCAGCTTCAACACCTTAAATGAGCAGTTCTTC. The encoded protein is CASSFNTLNEQFF.

V usage is TRBV4-3 and J usage is TRBJ1-4; D remains ambiguous. CDR3 length: 16 residues. CDR1 and CDR2 (germline): LGHNA, YSLEER. V lost 0 bases to trimming and J lost 5 bases, with 13 bases between them. CDR3 sequence reads: CASSQEGPGWNEKLFF. The CDR3 nucleotides read TGCGCCAGCAGCCAAGAAGGGCCGGGTTGGAATGAAAAACTGTTTTTT.

This clone was seen a few times. V and J are TRBV4-3 and TRBJ2-2; weak D call: TRBD1 (5 bases). Per germline, CDR1 LGHNA and CDR2 YSLEER. The CDR3 totals 16 residues. Trimming took 0 bases from V and 6 from J, leaving 14 bases between them. The CDR3 nucleotides are TGCGCCAGCAGCCAAGATAGTCTCCTCAGGGCCGGGGAGCTGTTTTTT. It yields the protein CASSQDSLLRAGELFF.